This TCR beta chain is from a study of blood T cell repertoires in COVID-19. This table comes from immunoSEQ multiplex PCR, and its TCRdb copy is limited to in-frame clones, with some not included. The table records fewer than 250,000 clones, around 85% of them present only once. The CDR3 is 14 amino acids. V was trimmed by 8 bases and J by 4 bases, leaving 15 bases between them. In germline, CDR1 is MDHEN, CDR2 SYDVKM. J is TRBJ2-1 and V is TRBV28, with D perhaps TRBD1 (5 bases). The sample taken for sequencing was PBMCs or T cells enriched from blood (not recorded which). This TCR derives from a woman between 40 and 55 years old with acute COVID-19. The CDR3 DNA is TGTGCCAGCCTAGTGGCTGGGGCTTACAATGAGCAGTTCTTC. Translated: CASLVAGAYNEQFF. The whole variable domain, remainder taken from reference TRBV28 and TRBJ2-1, is DVKVTQSSRYLVKRTGEKVFLECVQDMDHENMFWYRQDPGLGLRLIYFSYDVKMKEKGDIPEGYSVSREKKERFSLILESASTNQTSMYLCASLVAGAYNEQFFGPGTRLTVL.